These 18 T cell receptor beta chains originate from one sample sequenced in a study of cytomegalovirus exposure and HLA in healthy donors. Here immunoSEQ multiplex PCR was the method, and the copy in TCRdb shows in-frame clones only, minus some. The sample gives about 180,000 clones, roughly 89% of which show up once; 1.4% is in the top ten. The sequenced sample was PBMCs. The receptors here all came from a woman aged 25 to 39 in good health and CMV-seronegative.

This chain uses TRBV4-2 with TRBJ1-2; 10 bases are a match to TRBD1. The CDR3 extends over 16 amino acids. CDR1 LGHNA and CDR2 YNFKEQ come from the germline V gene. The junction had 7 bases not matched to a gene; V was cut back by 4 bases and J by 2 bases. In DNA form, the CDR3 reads TGTGCCAGCAGCCCTCAACCGGGACAGGGGAACTATGGCTACACCTTC. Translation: CASSPQPGQGNYGYTF.

CDR3 sequence (DNA): TGCGCCAGCAGCTTGGGCCGGGTTACCCCCTACGAGCAGTACTTC. It is translated as CASSLGRVTPYEQYF. The chain has TRBV5-1 and TRBJ2-7, with D hard to call. CDR3 size: 15 residues. The V gene lost 0 bases and the J gene lost 2 bases, with 12 bases spanning the gap. From germline, CDR1 is SGHRS and CDR2 YFSETQ.

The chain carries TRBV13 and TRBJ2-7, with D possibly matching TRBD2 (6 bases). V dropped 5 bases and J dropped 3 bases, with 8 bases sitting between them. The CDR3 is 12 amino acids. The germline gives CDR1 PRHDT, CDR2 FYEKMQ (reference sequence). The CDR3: CASSTGDYEQYF. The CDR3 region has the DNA TGTGCCAGCAGCACGGGAGACTACGAGCAGTACTTC.

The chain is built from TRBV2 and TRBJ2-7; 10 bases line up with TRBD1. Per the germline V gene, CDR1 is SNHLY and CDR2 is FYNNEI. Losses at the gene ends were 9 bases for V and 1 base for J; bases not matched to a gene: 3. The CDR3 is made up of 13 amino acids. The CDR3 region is CARRDRGSYEQYF. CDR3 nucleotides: TGTGCCAGACGGGACAGGGGATCCTACGAGCAGTACTTC.

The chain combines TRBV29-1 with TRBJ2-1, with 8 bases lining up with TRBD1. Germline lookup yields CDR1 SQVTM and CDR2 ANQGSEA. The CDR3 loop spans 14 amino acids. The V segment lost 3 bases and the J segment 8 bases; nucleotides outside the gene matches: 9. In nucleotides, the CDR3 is TGCAGCGTTGAGTCGGGGCAGGGGGCGCATGAGCAGTTCTTC. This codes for CSVESGQGAHEQFF.

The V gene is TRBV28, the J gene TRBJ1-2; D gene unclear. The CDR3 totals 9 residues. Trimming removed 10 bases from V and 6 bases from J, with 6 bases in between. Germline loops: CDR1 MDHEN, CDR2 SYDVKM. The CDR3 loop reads CATNNGYTF. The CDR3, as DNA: TGTGCCACCAACAATGGCTACACCTTC.

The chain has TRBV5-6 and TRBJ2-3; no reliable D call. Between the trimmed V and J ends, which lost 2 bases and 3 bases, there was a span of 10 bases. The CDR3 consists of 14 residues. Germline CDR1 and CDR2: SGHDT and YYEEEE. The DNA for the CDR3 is TGTGCCAGCAGCTTACCGGGTGGAACAGATACGCAGTATTTT. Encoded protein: CASSLPGGTDTQYF.

The CDR3 DNA reads as TGTGCCAGCAGTGAACGGCTAGCGGGGGGGTTTAATGAGCAGTTCTTC. As protein: CASSERLAGGFNEQFF. The chain combines TRBV2 with TRBJ2-1; TRBD2 agrees at 12 bases. J was trimmed by 7 bases and V by 2 bases; bases with no gene match: 6. Germline CDR1 SNHLY, CDR2 FYNNEI. The CDR3 contains 16 residues.

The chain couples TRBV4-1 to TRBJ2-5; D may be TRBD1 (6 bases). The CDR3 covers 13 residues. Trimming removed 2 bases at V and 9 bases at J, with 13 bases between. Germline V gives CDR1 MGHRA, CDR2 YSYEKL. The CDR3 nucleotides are TGCGCCAGCAGCCAACGGGTCGAGGGGGCCCAGTACTTC. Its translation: CASSQRVEGAQYF.

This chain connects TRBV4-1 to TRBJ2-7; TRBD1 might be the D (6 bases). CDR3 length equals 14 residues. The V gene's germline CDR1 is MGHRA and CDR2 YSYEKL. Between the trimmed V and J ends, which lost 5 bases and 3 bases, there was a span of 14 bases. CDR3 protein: CASSEGNRVYEQYF. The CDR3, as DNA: TGCGCCAGCAGCGAAGGTAACAGGGTCTACGAGCAGTACTTC.

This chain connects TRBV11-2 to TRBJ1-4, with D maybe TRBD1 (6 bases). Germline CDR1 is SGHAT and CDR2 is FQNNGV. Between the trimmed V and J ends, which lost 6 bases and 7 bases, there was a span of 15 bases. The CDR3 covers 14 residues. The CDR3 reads CASRTGRKGEKLFF. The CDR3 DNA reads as TGTGCCAGCAGGACAGGCCGTAAAGGTGAAAAACTGTTTTTT.

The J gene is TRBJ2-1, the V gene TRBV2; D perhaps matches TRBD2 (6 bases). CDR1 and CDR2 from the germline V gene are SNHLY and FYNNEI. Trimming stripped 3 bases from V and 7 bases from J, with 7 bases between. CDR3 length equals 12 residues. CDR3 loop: CASSDGGNEQFF. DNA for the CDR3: TGTGCCAGCAGTGATGGAGGGAATGAGCAGTTCTTC.

CDR3 DNA sequence: TGTGCCAGCAGTTATGTTTGGGTTAGCGCGGAGACCCAGTACTTC. Its translation: CASSYVWVSAETQYF. The chain has TRBV6-8 and TRBJ2-5; TRBD2 is a possible D gene (5 bases). This CDR3 spans 15 amino acids. Per the germline V gene, CDR1 is MNHGY and CDR2 is SAAAGT. Trimming cost V 3 bases and J 5 bases, with 16 bases left between them.

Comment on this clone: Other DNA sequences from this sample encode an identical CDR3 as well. CDR3 bases: TGTGCCAGCTCACCTGGACAGGACACTGAAGCTTTCTTT. Residues: CASSPGQDTEAFF. J is TRBJ1-1 and V is TRBV18, with 7 bases aligning to TRBD1. The CDR3 runs to 13 residues. Germline CDR1 and CDR2: KGHSH and LQKENI. V shed 3 bases, J shed 3 bases, and the junction held 1 base outside the gene matches.

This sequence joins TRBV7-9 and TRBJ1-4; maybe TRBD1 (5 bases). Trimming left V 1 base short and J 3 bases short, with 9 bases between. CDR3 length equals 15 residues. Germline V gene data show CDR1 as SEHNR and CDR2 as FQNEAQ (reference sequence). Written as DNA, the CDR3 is TGTGCCAGCAGCTTAGGCGGGACGGCTAATGAAAAACTGTTTTTT. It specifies CASSLGGTANEKLFF.

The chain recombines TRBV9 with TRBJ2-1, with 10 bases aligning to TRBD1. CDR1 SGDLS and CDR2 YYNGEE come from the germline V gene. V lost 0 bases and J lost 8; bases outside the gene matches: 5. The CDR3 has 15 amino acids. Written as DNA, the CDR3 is TGTGCCAGCAGCGTAGGGGGACAGGGGCGGGATGAGCAGTTCTTC. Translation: CASSVGGQGRDEQFF.

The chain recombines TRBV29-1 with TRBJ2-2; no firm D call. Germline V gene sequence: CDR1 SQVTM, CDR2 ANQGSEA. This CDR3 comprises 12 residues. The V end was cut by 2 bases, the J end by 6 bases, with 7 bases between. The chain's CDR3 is CSVETAAGELFF. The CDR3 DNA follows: TGCAGCGTTGAAACTGCGGCCGGGGAGCTGTTTTTT.

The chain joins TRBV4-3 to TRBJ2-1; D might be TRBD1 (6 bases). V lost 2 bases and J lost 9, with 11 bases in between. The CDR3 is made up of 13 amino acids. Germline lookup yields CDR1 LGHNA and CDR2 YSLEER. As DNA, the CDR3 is TGCGCCAGCAGCCAAACCAGGGGTAGTGAGCAGTTCTTC. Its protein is CASSQTRGSEQFF.